This T cell receptor (beta chain) appears in the sequencing data of a study of blood T cell repertoires in COVID-19. Study details: T cells, B-cell-depleted T cells, or PBMCs provided the cDNA or gDNA that served as material.

Per the original data handling: The assay estimated nucleated cells by amplifying reference gene primers. Assay: immunoSEQ multiplex PCR; the TCRdb copy retains only in-frame clones and omits some. D and trimming were read from the DNA, whereas the V and J calls and clone size are those reported in that table. Of roughly 68,000 clones in the sample, just over 85% are singletons; the top ten hold roughly 40%. Germline lookup yields CDR1 SGHNT and CDR2 YENEEA. There are 12 residues in the CDR3. V was shortened by 3 bases and J by 1 base, with 3 bases between the two germline ends. Seattle patients were enrolled while actively infected and followed longitudinally.

Material: peripheral blood. The chain recombines TRBV11-3 with TRBJ1-1; D is unresolved. This receptor was taken from a woman aged 55 to 70 with COVID-19, enrolled during active disease. CDR3 DNA: TGTGCCAGCAGCTTCAAGAACACTGAAGCTTTCTTT. The encoded protein is CASSFKNTEAFF.